A selection of T cell receptor beta chains follows, all from one sample in a study of T-cell memory formation after mild COVID-19. TCRdb independently ran MiXCR on the 5' RACE reads; one entry per CDR3 protein. The table lists fewer than 650,000 distinct CDR3 sequences, about 20% of them singletons. What was sequenced was PBMCs or a T cell subset sorted from them (not recorded which). All receptors come from an adult woman who had mild COVID-19 (a few samples of this study predate the infection). Cell type and time point are not known. Each CDR3 is given with its conserved first and last residue. Each record gives: J gene, clone size, V gene, D gene, CDR3 DNA, CDR3 protein. D genes are given only for firm matches. Not all rows give a size; the values are once, few, many and, for expanded clones, a class.

j_call: TRBJ1-2
clone_size: -
v_call: TRBV5-6
d_call: TRBD1
cdr3_nt: TGTGCCAGCAGCTATCGGACAGGGAAGGGGTGGAACTATGGCTACACCTTC
cdr3_aa: CASSYRTGKGWNYGYTF

j_call: TRBJ2-1
clone_size: -
v_call: TRBV7-9
d_call: -
cdr3_nt: TGTGCCAGCAGCCTTAGGTATGGAGAGCAGTTCTTC
cdr3_aa: CASSLRYGEQFF

j_call: TRBJ2-7
clone_size: -
v_call: TRBV29-1
d_call: TRBD1
cdr3_nt: TGCAGCGGTAGACAGGGCAGCTCCTACGAGCAGTACTTC
cdr3_aa: CSGRQGSSYEQYF

j_call: TRBJ1-6
clone_size: -
v_call: TRBV4-1
d_call: -
cdr3_nt: TGCGCCAGCAGCCAAGAACCAAAGGCAGGGAGGAATTCACCCCTCCACTTT
cdr3_aa: CASSQEPKAGRNSPLHF

j_call: TRBJ2-5
clone_size: -
v_call: TRBV7-9
d_call: -
cdr3_nt: TGTGCCAGCAGCCGGAGCCGCCTCGGGGGAGAGACCCAGTACTTC
cdr3_aa: CASSRSRLGGETQYF

j_call: TRBJ1-6
clone_size: many
v_call: TRBV4-3
d_call: -
cdr3_nt: TGCGCCAGCAGCCAAGAATGGGGGGCCACTTCACCCCTCCACTTT
cdr3_aa: CASSQEWGATSPLHF

j_call: TRBJ2-5
clone_size: few
v_call: TRBV6-5
d_call: TRBD1
cdr3_nt: TGTGCCAGCAGTGCCCGGGACAGGGGTTGGGGGACCCAGTACTTC
cdr3_aa: CASSARDRGWGTQYF

j_call: TRBJ2-7
clone_size: -
v_call: TRBV9
d_call: -
cdr3_nt: TGTGCCAGCAGCGTAGTGTCAGTCGGACCCTACGAGCAGTACTTC
cdr3_aa: CASSVVSVGPYEQYF

j_call: TRBJ1-1
clone_size: few
v_call: TRBV5-4
d_call: -
cdr3_nt: TGTGCCAGCAGCTTTAGGACCCATATGAACACTGAAGCTTTCTTT
cdr3_aa: CASSFRTHMNTEAFF

j_call: TRBJ1-1
clone_size: many
v_call: TRBV5-1
d_call: -
cdr3_nt: TGCGCCAGCAGCTTGTTAACGGATAACACTGAAGCTTTCTTT
cdr3_aa: CASSLLTDNTEAFF

j_call: TRBJ2-4
clone_size: few
v_call: TRBV30
d_call: -
cdr3_nt: TGTGCCTTTTTACCTAGATTAGCCAAAAACATTCAGTACTTC
cdr3_aa: CAFLPRLAKNIQYF

j_call: TRBJ2-7
clone_size: -
v_call: TRBV12-3/TRBV12-4
d_call: -
cdr3_nt: TGTGCCAGCAGCCCCGGCCACCAGCAGTACTTC
cdr3_aa: CASSPGHQQYF

j_call: TRBJ2-1
clone_size: -
v_call: TRBV7-3
d_call: TRBD2
cdr3_nt: TGTGCCAGCAGCCGTACTAGCGGGGGGAACTACAATGAGCAGTTCTTC
cdr3_aa: CASSRTSGGNYNEQFF

j_call: TRBJ2-7
clone_size: few
v_call: TRBV9
d_call: TRBD1
cdr3_nt: TGTGCCAGCAGCGTTTCGGGGACAGATACCTACGAGCAGTACTTC
cdr3_aa: CASSVSGTDTYEQYF